This TCR beta chain is drawn from a study of Graves' ophthalmopathy and Graves' hyperthyroidism. The germline V and J ends were trimmed by 8 bases and 8 bases, with 15 bases remaining between them. The CDR3 spans 12 residues. RNA transcripts provided the template for amplifying TCR beta CDR3 regions. HTBI primers were employed in first-round RT-PCR, then a second-round multiplex PCR followed. One entry per CDR3 protein results from TCRdb running MiXCR on the multiplex PCR reads. The sample shows approximately 460,000 distinct CDR3 sequences, over 13% of them seen only once. This clonotype was seen at least ten times.

The sequence came from a woman aged 25-40 years with Graves' ophthalmopathy. The chain is built from TRBV12-3 or TRBV12-4 and TRBJ1-2, with D perhaps matching TRBD1 (6 bases). Specimen: blood. CDR3: CASAGGAQGYTF. The CDR3 nucleotides are TGTGCCAGCGCCGGGGGGGCGCAGGGCTACACCTTC.